This TCR beta chain was captured by sequencing in a study of T cells in Graves' hyperthyroidism and ophthalmopathy. Amplification of TCR beta CDR3 regions was performed using RNA transcripts as template. TCR CDR3 regions were first amplified by RT-PCR with HTBI primers. A single record per CDR3 protein comes from TCRdb applying MiXCR to the multiplex PCR reads. The profile shows a few hundred thousand distinct CDR3 sequences, about 15% of them singletons. The study enrolled patients aged 18 to 65 with newly diagnosed hyperthyroidism of under 2 months' duration. This CDR3 spans 16 amino acids. The V gene's germline CDR1 is SGHAT and CDR2 FQNNGV. V shed 6 bases and J 6 bases; nucleotides not matched to a gene: 9.

The sequenced sample was blood. The chain links TRBV11-2 to TRBJ2-1; TRBD2 aligns across 12 bases. The sequence was collected from a woman between 25 and 40 years old with Graves' hyperthyroidism. For the CDR3, the DNA is TGTGCCAGCAGTGAGCTAGCGGGGGGGGATGGCAATGAGCAGTTCTTC. Protein sequence: CASSELAGGDGNEQFF.